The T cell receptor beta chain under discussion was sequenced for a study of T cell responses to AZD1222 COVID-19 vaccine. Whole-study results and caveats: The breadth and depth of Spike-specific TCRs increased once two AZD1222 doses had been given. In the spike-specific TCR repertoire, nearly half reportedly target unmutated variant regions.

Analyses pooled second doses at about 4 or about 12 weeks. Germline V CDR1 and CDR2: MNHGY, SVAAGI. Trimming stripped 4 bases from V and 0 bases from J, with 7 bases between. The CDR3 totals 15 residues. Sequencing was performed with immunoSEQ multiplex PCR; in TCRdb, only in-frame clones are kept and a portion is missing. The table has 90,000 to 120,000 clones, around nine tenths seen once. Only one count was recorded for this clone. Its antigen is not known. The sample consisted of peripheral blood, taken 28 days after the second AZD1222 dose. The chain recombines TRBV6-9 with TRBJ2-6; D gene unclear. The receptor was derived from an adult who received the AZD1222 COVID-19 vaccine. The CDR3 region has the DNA TGTGCCAGCAGTTTACGCAGCTCTGGGGCCAACGTCCTGACTTTC. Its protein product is CASSLRSSGANVLTF.